The T cell receptor (beta chain) under discussion was sequenced for a study of T cells in narcolepsy. Generated by immunoSEQ multiplex PCR, the TCRdb table keeps only in-frame clones and is missing some. The sample includes approximately 20,000 clones, 92% of them seen just once. This CDR3 is built from 18 residues. Per germline, CDR1 KGHSH and CDR2 LQKENI. Trimming took 2 bases from V and 4 from J, leaving 23 bases between them. This clone was picked up a small number of times. Sequencing was carried out using CD45RA- memory CD4+ T cells from PBMCs. The receptor comes from a human donor with narcolepsy. The V and J genes are TRBV18 and TRBJ1-1; possible D gene TRBD1, 5 bases. The CDR3 DNA reads TGTGCCAGCTCACCATTTGAGGTAGGAGGGGCCCAGTTCACTGAAGCTTTCTTT. Encoded protein: CASSPFEVGGAQFTEAFF.